This T cell receptor beta chain came from a study of shared clonotypes between healthy human individuals. Study-wide points: Donor scarcity curtailed the genetic and exposure-history diversity represented herein. Sampling covered nothing but blood. Tissue TCR repertoires likely differ from those found in blood.

Between the trimmed V and J ends, which lost 0 bases and 6 bases, there was a span of 10 bases. This CDR3 has 13 amino acids. Germline V CDR1 and CDR2: GTSNPN, SVGIG (reference sequence). It was across several immunoSEQ plates that each subset's genomic DNA was evenly split. Libraries were prepared by immunoSEQ multiplex PCR; TCRdb keeps only in-frame clonotypes and omits some of them. The data hold under 1,100,000 clones, with approximately 70% observed a single time. As for this clone: The antigen is not known. The same CDR3 arises from other DNA sequences in this sample as well.

Donors included only healthy HIV-negative adults lacking recent acute infections or vaccinations. This clonotype was sampled from a man aged 18 to 29 in good health. The chain uses TRBV30 and TRBJ2-3; perhaps TRBD2 as D (7 bases). The sequenced material came from memory CD4+ T cells sorted from blood. Subset noted: CD45RA-negative fraction. This CDR3 is CAWSVGGADTQYF. The CDR3 coding sequence is TGTGCCTGGAGTGTAGGGGGGGCTGATACGCAGTATTTT.